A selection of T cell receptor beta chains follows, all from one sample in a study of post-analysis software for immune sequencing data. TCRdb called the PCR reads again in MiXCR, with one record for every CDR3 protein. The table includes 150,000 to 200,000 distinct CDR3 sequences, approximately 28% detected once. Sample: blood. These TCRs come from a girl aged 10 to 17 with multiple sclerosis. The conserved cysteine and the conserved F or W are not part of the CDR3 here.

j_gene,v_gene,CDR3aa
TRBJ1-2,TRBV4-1,ASSLVRATPNYGYT
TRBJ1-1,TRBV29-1,SGVTGGAGTEAF
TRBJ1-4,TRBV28,ASRSRVWEKLF
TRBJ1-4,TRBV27,ASRPGQGDFDEKLF
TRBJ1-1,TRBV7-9,ASSQTQGTEAF
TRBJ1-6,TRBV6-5,ASSYRGRVNNSPLH
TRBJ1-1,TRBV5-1,ASSPGTGYNEAF
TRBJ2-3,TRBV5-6,ASSPGLAGPDTQY
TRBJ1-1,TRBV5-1,ASSFARTARSSNTEAF
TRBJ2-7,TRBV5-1,ASSFAPGTDDEQY
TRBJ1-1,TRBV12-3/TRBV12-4,ASSLGGDKAF
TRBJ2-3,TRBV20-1,SALGAGDTQY
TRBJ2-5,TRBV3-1,ASSYTKTQY
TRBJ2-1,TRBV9,ASSDPLAGGPDEQF
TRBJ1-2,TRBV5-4,ASTHKGGLYGYT
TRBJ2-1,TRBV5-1,ASNISRNNEQF
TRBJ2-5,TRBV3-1,ASSQRDFQETQY
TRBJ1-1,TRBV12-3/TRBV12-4,ASSPYTTEAF
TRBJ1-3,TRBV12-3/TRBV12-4,ASSLAGFSGNTIY
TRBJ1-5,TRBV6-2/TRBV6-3,ASRGTGVSNQPQH
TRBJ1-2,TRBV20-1,SAPLPYGYT
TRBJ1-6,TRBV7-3,ASSKGQGTPPH
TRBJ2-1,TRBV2,ASSILAGGPYNEQF
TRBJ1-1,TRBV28,ASSLAPALQAF
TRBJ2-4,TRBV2,ASTPDRGRGIQY
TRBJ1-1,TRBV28,ASSLPIQGGTEAF
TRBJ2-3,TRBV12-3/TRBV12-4,ASSLLDRGSDAQY
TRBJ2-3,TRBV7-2,ASSLAWGDRGTDTQY
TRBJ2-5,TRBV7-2,ASSPVLGLAGTQY
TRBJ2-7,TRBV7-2,ASRPGTTSYEQY
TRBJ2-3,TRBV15,ATSSRRDTQY
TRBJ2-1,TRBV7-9,ASSHELAGEGSYEQF
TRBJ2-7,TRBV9,ASSVGGGEQY
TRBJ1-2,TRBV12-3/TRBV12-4,ASSGQLRYGYT
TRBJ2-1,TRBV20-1,SARLSYNEQF
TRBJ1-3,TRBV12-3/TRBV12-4,ASRPFREGWEGNTIY
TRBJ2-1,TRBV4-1,ASSLLLPSNNEQF
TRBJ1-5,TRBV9,ASSQGQHQPQH
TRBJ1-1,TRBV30,AWMMEGNAEAF